This T cell receptor (beta chain) appears in the sequencing data of a study of early T cells in non-severe SARS-CoV-2 infection. The V and J ends lost 0 bases and 0 bases respectively, with 3 bases between them. The CDR3 has 14 amino acids. TCRdb analysed the 5' RACE reads with MiXCR anew, one entry per CDR3 protein. The table includes more than 25,000 distinct CDR3 sequences, 5% to 6.5% detected once. This clonotype turned up a few times. This receptor was taken from an adult who was a healthcare worker with PCR-confirmed SARS-CoV-2 infection or an uninfected control (not recorded which). What was sequenced was whole blood. The V and J genes are TRBV12-3 or TRBV12-4 and TRBJ1-5; D gene unclear. As DNA, the CDR3 is TGTGCCAGCAGTTTAGCGAATAGCAATCAGCCCCAGCATTTT. This gives the protein CASSLANSNQPQHF.